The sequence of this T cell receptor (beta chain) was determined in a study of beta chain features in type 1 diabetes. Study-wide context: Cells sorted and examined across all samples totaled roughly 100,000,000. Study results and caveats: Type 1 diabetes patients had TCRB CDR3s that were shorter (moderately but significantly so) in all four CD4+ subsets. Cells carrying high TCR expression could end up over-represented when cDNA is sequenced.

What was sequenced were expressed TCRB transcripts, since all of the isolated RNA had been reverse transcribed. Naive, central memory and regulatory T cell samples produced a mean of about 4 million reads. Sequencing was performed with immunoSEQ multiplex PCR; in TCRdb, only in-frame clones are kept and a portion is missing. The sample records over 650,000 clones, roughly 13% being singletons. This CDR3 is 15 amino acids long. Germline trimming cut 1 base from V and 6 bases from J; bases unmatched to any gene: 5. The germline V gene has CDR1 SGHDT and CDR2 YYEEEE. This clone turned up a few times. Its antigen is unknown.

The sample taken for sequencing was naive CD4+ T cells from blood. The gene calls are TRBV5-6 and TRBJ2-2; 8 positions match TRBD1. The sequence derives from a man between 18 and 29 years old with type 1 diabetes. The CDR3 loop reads CASSLLTGEPGELFF. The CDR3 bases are TGTGCCAGCAGCTTGTTGACAGGGGAACCCGGGGAGCTGTTTTTT. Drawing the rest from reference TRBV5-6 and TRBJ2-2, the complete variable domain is DAGVTQSPTHLIKTRGQQVTLRCSPKSGHDTVSWYQQALGQGPQFIFQYYEEEERQRGNFPDRFSGHQFPNYSSELNVNALLLGDSALYLCASSLLTGEPGELFFGEGSRLTVL.